One TCR beta chain is described in this entry. V lost 6 bases and J lost 0, with 12 bases in between. CDR3 length: 15 amino acids. Germline values: CDR1 MNHNS, CDR2 SASEGT. 60 Vbeta and 13 Jbeta primers were used in PCR. The table came from immunoSEQ multiplex PCR; TCRdb's copy has only in-frame clones and leaves some out. Of about 300,000 clones detected, roughly 89% appear once; the ten largest clones hold 3.5% to 4.5%. This specimen comes from a study of cytomegalovirus exposure and HLA in healthy donors. The chain has TRBV6-1 and TRBJ1-5; D may be TRBD1 (5 bases). The sample comprised PBMCs. This sequence originates from a middle-aged man in good health and CMV-seropositive. This chain's CDR3 is CASRRTPDSNQPQHF. CDR3 in DNA: TGTGCCAGCAGGAGGACACCAGATAGCAATCAGCCCCAGCATTTT.